This is a list of T cell receptor beta chains from one sample in a study of metastatic and nonmetastatic thyroid tumors. With MiXCR, TCRdb called clones anew from the PCR reads. The table includes roughly 22,000 clones, around 40% detected once. Sequencing was carried out using blood. The receptors were sampled from a male donor with papillary thyroid cancer or a benign thyroid nodule (not recorded which). Some clones in this sample may be carry-over from other donors' samples. Both conserved end residues are trimmed from each CDR3.

v_call,cdr3_length,j_call,cdr3_aa
TRBV30,9,TRBJ2-7,AWSWEGFQY
TRBV2,14,TRBJ1-3,ASSEAQSLSGNTIY
TRBV20-1,11,TRBJ1-2,SAMRSAGDGYT
TRBV20-1,11,TRBJ2-7,SARTGASYEQY
TRBV7-3,11,TRBJ2-3,ASSKSSTDTQY
TRBV12-3/TRBV12-4,11,TRBJ1-3,ASSFTQENTIY
TRBV5-1,11,TRBJ2-5,ASGLGSGETQY
TRBV28,14,TRBJ2-1,ASSSPTSGIYNEQF
TRBV30,12,TRBJ1-2,AWRADQGLYGYT
TRBV30,10,TRBJ2-7,AWSKGGYEQY
TRBV19,12,TRBJ2-6,ASTDSSGANVLT
TRBV7-3,11,TRBJ2-1,ASSESSYNEQF
TRBV20-1,12,TRBJ2-7,SARDRRQFYEQY
TRBV27,12,TRBJ2-5,ASSLGQTQETQY
TRBV4-1,12,TRBJ2-7,ASSPLQGANEQY
TRBV28,11,TRBJ2-7,ASSLGGEYEQY
TRBV7-2,12,TRBJ2-3,ASSLIRGPDTQY
TRBV7-2,12,TRBJ2-7,ASSLGLANYEQY
TRBV18,13,TRBJ2-3,ASSLSQAATDTQY
TRBV20-1,12,TRBJ1-3,SALTGMVGNTIY
TRBV24-1,12,TRBJ2-3,ATSEGGRSDTQY
TRBV7-6,12,TRBJ2-2,ASSLFERTGELF
TRBV6-1,11,TRBJ2-7,ATEDPTLDEQY
TRBV5-6,14,TRBJ2-1,ASSLGLAGAYNEQF
TRBV20-1,12,TRBJ2-7,SARVQGRDYEQY
TRBV4-1,12,TRBJ1-2,ASSQVTGVYGYT
TRBV9,14,TRBJ2-6,ASSGSKITGANVLT
TRBV20-1,9,TRBJ2-5,SARDGPTQY
TRBV28,12,TRBJ2-1,ASEVKLGGTEQF
TRBV7-2,14,TRBJ2-3,ASGPLAGVGTDTQY
TRBV4-2,14,TRBJ2-7,ASSQSTSGYDYEQY
TRBV6-6,13,TRBJ2-7,ASSYHGNPPYEQY
TRBV11-2,13,TRBJ1-2,ASSPPGQGFYGYT
TRBV12-3/TRBV12-4,10,TRBJ2-3,ASSRGVDTQY
TRBV6-6,15,TRBJ2-7,ASSYNLMGLGIGEQY
TRBV27,10,TRBJ1-5,ASRQGNQPQH
TRBV20-1,12,TRBJ2-3,SAVAGGSTDTQY
TRBV19,14,TRBJ2-6,ASSIGQTSGANVLT
TRBV6-1,13,TRBJ2-7,ASSYAATGGYEQY
TRBV24-1,15,TRBJ2-7,ATSDPSGGGSEYEQY
TRBV2,10,TRBJ2-7,ASITGGSEQY
TRBV6-2/TRBV6-3,15,TRBJ2-1,ASSHLAGGVVSNEQF
TRBV5-5,12,TRBJ2-3,ASSFTGRSDTQY
TRBV5-4,13,TRBJ2-7,ASSLDSRSSYEQY
TRBV7-2,10,TRBJ1-2,ASSPGQGGYT
TRBV13,14,TRBJ2-3,ASSLSGRGRADTQY
TRBV5-6,12,TRBJ2-7,ASSPGGHSYEQY
TRBV4-1,12,TRBJ2-1,ASSQLDSGNEQF
TRBV7-9,15,TRBJ2-5,ASSPARLAGTQQTQY
TRBV11-2,11,TRBJ1-2,ASSLMGSGGYT
TRBV30,11,TRBJ2-5,AWSIGQGETQY
TRBV6-2/TRBV6-3,12,TRBJ2-7,ASSPRDRLSEQY
TRBV2,13,TRBJ2-1,AGAYGAGAGNEQF
TRBV6-2/TRBV6-3,15,TRBJ2-7,ASSSPGTSGSPYEQY
TRBV29-1,12,TRBJ2-1,SVVDYPSYNEQF
TRBV7-2,13,TRBJ1-3,ASSSLQGAGNTIY
TRBV27,9,TRBJ2-7,ASSFGVREY
TRBV27,12,TRBJ1-2,ASSRTGMWVGYT
TRBV6-1,9,TRBJ2-7,ASAPSYEQY